This T cell receptor (beta chain) appears in the sequencing data of a study of T cell changes during pregnancy in multiple sclerosis. The CDR3 covers 14 residues. Trimming took off 3 bases at V and 12 bases at J, with 19 bases between the two ends. Germline values: CDR1 SGHTA, CDR2 FQGNSA. Sequencing was performed with immunoSEQ multiplex PCR; in TCRdb, only in-frame clones are kept and a portion is missing. The sample has some 36,000 clones, 90% to 95% seen once; the top ten hold 0.65% to 0.85%. Material: CD4+ T cells from peripheral blood mononuclear cells, obtained in the second trimester of pregnancy. This TCR came from a female donor in good health, enrolled as a control in a pregnancy study. This sequence joins TRBV7-2 and TRBJ2-3; a possible D gene is TRBD2 (7 bases). The CDR3 reads CASSLDSGRGEQYF. The CDR3, as DNA: TGTGCCAGCAGCTTGGACAGCGGTCGGGGGGAACAGTATTTT.